These 16 T cell receptor beta chains share one sample of origin, sequenced in a study of T cells in Graves' hyperthyroidism and ophthalmopathy. Amplified TCR beta CDR3 regions derived from RNA transcripts. The HTBI primer set served for first-round RT-PCR of the TCR CDR3. TCRdb analysed the multiplex PCR reads with MiXCR anew, one entry per CDR3 protein. This sample has roughly 740,000 distinct CDR3 sequences, with about 15% found just once. Sequencing was done on a sample of blood. Receptors originate from a man younger than 35 with Graves' hyperthyroidism.

This clonotype was detected ten times or more. V and J are TRBV28 and TRBJ2-5; possibly TRBD2 for D (6 bases). V was pared by 2 bases and J by 2 bases, with 12 bases between. CDR3 length equals 15 residues. Germline loops: CDR1 MDHEN, CDR2 SYDVKM. CDR3 DNA sequence: TGTGCCAGCAGTTTAGCGTCTAGCGCTCAAGAGACCCAGTACTTC. Protein: CASSLASSAQETQYF.

In its sample, this clonotype was seen many times. The chain has TRBV7-6 and TRBJ2-7; D call uncertain. Germline CDR1 and CDR2: SGHVS and FNYEAQ. V was trimmed by 6 bases and J by 0 bases, leaving 15 bases between them. The CDR3 contains 15 residues. Here the CDR3 DNA reads TGTGCCAGCAGTTCGCCTACCTCCGACTCCTACGAGCAGTACTTC. Protein sequence: CASSSPTSDSYEQYF.

The table lists this clonotype with many counts. This chain connects TRBV2 to TRBJ2-7; 9 bases agree with TRBD1. This CDR3 is built from 14 residues. Germline V CDR1 and CDR2: SNHLY, FYNNEI. J lost 2 bases, V lost 8 bases, and 7 bases had no gene match. The CDR3 bases are TGTGCCAGCTGGGGGGGACAGGGTGCCTACGAGCAGTACTTC. It yields the protein CASWGGQGAYEQYF.

This clonotype was detected only a few times. The chain recombines TRBV3-1 with TRBJ1-2; D not certain. V lost 1 base and J lost 8, with 14 bases in between. The CDR3 extends over 14 amino acids. The germline V gene encodes CDR1 LGHDT and CDR2 YNNKEL (reference sequence). CDR3 loop: CASSQGASIIGYTF. CDR3 DNA sequence: TGTGCCAGCAGCCAAGGGGCAAGCATAATAGGCTACACCTTC.

The rearrangement links TRBV20-1 to TRBJ1-3; D is uncertain. Germline V lookup: CDR1 DFQATT, CDR2 SNEGSKA (reference sequence). V shed 0 bases and J shed 8 bases, with 11 bases lying between them. The CDR3 is 13 amino acids. In nucleotides, the CDR3 is TGCAGTGCTAGAGATTCTCCAGCTGACACCATATATTTT. Its translation is CSARDSPADTIYF.

This clonotype was recorded many times. The chain uses TRBV2 and TRBJ2-1; TRBD1 matches at 8 bases. The CDR3 totals 17 residues. The V gene's germline CDR1 is SNHLY and CDR2 FYNNEI. V dropped 0 bases and J dropped 6; count of bases not matched to a gene: 10. The CDR3: CASSEAFGQGVSNEQFF. The CDR3 nucleotides read TGTGCCAGCAGTGAAGCCTTTGGACAGGGAGTTAGCAATGAGCAGTTCTTC. Combining the CDR3 with reference TRBV2 and TRBJ2-1 gives the whole variable domain EPEVTQTPSHQVTQMGQEVILRCVPISNHLYFYWYRQILGQKVEFLVSFYNNEISEKSEIFDDQFSVERPDGSNFTLKIRSTKLEDSAMYFCASSEAFGQGVSNEQFFGPGTRLTVL.

V usage is TRBV5-6 and J usage is TRBJ1-4; D gene unclear. Trimming removed 3 bases from V and 7 bases from J, with 10 bases in between. This CDR3 region has 13 residues. Germline V lookup: CDR1 SGHDT, CDR2 YYEEEE. CDR3: CASSSPAGEKLFF. In nucleotides, the CDR3 is TGTGCCAGCAGCTCCCCAGCCGGTGAAAAACTGTTTTTT. Supplemented by reference TRBV5-6 and TRBJ1-4, the full variable domain reads DAGVTQSPTHLIKTRGQQVTLRCSPKSGHDTVSWYQQALGQGPQFIFQYYEEEERQRGNFPDRFSGHQFPNYSSELNVNALLLGDSALYLCASSSPAGEKLFFGSGTQLSVL.

This clonotype was recorded at least ten times. The chain couples TRBV6-5 to TRBJ1-5, with a tentative D call TRBD1 (6 bases). The CDR3 sequence is 15 residues long. Trimming stripped 2 bases from V and 0 bases from J, with 8 bases between. The germline gives CDR1 MNHEY, CDR2 SVGAGI. Here the CDR3 reads CASSYPGDSNQPQHF. CDR3 DNA: TGTGCCAGCAGTTACCCAGGGGATAGCAATCAGCCCCAGCATTTT.

This clonotype was seen a few times. V and J are TRBV20-1 and TRBJ2-3; the D is unclear. This CDR3 is 17 amino acids long. Looked up from germline, CDR1 is DFQATT and CDR2 is SNEGSKA (reference sequence). Between the trimmed V and J ends, which lost 3 bases and 0 bases, there was a span of 19 bases. The DNA of the CDR3 is TGCAGTGCTAGCCCTTCAGAGTTAATATCTAGCACAGATACGCAGTATTTT. Encoded protein: CSASPSELISSTDTQYF.

This clonotype was observed a few times. V and J are TRBV9 and TRBJ1-5, with 8 nucleotides matching TRBD1. V lost 4 bases to trimming and J lost 6 bases; unmatched junction nucleotides: 9. The CDR3 extends over 15 amino acids. The germline gives CDR1 SGDLS, CDR2 YYNGEE. The CDR3 sequence: CASSPGGEVGQPQHF. The CDR3, as DNA: TGTGCCAGCAGCCCAGGGGGCGAGGTGGGTCAGCCCCAGCATTTT.

The V and J genes are TRBV4-1 and TRBJ2-2; 9 bases fit TRBD1. The CDR3 runs 15 residues. J lost 6 bases, V lost 1 base, and 3 bases had no gene match. Per the germline V gene, CDR1 is MGHRA and CDR2 is YSYEKL. As DNA, the CDR3 is TGCGCCAGCAGCCAAGCCAGACAGGGGGCCGGGGAGCTGTTTTTT. Translation gives CASSQARQGAGELFF.

This clonotype was recorded many times. The chain joins TRBV28 to TRBJ2-3; D possibly corresponds to TRBD2 (5 bases). The V end lost 6 bases, the J end lost 0 bases, and 13 bases lay between the germline ends. Germline V gene lookup returns CDR1 MDHEN and CDR2 SYDVKM. This CDR3 has 15 residues. The CDR3 reads CASSPSGTSTDTQYF. DNA for the CDR3: TGTGCCAGCAGCCCCAGCGGTACTAGCACAGATACGCAGTATTTT.

This chain joins TRBV6-1 and TRBJ1-4; TRBD1 matches 8 bases. Per the germline V gene, CDR1 is MNHNS and CDR2 is SASEGT. J was trimmed by 5 bases and V by 2 bases; bases with no gene match: 4. The CDR3 runs 15 residues. The CDR3 DNA is TGTGCCAGCAGTGAACCGGACAGGGAAAATGAAAAACTGTTTTTT. Encoded protein: CASSEPDRENEKLFF.

In regard to this clonotype: The CDR3 end shows no conserved phenylalanine or tryptophan, and so a read error is likely. The chain recombines TRBV2 with TRBJ1-2; 8 nucleotides align to TRBD1. The germline CDR1 and CDR2 sequences are SNHLY and FYNNEI. V lost 6 bases to trimming and J lost 6 bases; unmatched junction nucleotides: 9. There are 14 residues in the CDR3. CDR3 residues: CASRRRETGDGYTL. CDR3 bases: TGTGCCAGCAGGCGCAGGGAGACAGGGGATGGCTACACCCTC.

This clonotype occurred many times. The gene calls are TRBV7-9 and TRBJ2-7; D gene unclear. The CDR3 consists of 13 residues. V was clipped by 4 bases and J by 2 bases, with 9 bases between them. Germline CDR1 is SEHNR and CDR2 is FQNEAQ (reference sequence). The CDR3 here is CASSSIAAYEQYF. Written as DNA, the CDR3 is TGTGCCAGCAGCTCCATAGCTGCCTACGAGCAGTACTTC.

This clonotype has ten or more counts. This chain joins TRBV28 and TRBJ2-1; no clear D. Germline V gene data show CDR1 as MDHEN and CDR2 as SYDVKM. The CDR3 is made up of 12 amino acids. V lost 0 bases, J lost 10 bases, and 7 bases lay in between. The CDR3 is CASSLWEREQFF. The CDR3 DNA reads as TGTGCCAGCAGTTTATGGGAACGGGAGCAGTTCTTC.